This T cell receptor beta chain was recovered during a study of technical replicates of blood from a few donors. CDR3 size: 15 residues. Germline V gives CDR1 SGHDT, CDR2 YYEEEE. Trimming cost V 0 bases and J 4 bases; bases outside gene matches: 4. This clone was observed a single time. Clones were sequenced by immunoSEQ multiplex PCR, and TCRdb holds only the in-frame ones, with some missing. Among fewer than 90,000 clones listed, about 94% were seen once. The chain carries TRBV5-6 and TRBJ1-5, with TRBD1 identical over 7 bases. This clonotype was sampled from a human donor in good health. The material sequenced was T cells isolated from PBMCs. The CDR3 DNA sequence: TGTGCCAGCAGCTTGGGGGCGACAGGGAATCAGCCCCAGCATTTT. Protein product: CASSLGATGNQPQHF.